The source of this TCR beta chain is a study of graft-versus-host responses after intestinal transplantation. Study conclusions and caveats: Present in recipient marrow, GvH clones included some that appeared first in ileum or blood.

TCRdb's table, derived via immunoSEQ multiplex PCR, lists solely in-frame clones and lacks some. The sample yields 81,000 or so clones, over 80% seen once. A note on this clone: Its cognate antigen is unknown.

Trimming left V 3 bases short and J 3 bases short, with 12 bases between. This CDR3 region has 15 residues. Germline-derived CDR1 and CDR2 are LNHNV and YYDKDF (reference sequence). The sequences come from unstimulated CD8+ T cells sorted from spleen or lymph node cells, collected before transplant. This chain connects TRBV15 to TRBJ2-1; maybe TRBD2 (6 bases). This sequence originates from a human donor who was the organ donor for an intestinal transplant. The CDR3 sequence is CATSSLTGGYNEQFF. For the CDR3, the DNA is TGTGCCACCAGCAGCCTCACCGGGGGCTACAATGAGCAGTTCTTC.